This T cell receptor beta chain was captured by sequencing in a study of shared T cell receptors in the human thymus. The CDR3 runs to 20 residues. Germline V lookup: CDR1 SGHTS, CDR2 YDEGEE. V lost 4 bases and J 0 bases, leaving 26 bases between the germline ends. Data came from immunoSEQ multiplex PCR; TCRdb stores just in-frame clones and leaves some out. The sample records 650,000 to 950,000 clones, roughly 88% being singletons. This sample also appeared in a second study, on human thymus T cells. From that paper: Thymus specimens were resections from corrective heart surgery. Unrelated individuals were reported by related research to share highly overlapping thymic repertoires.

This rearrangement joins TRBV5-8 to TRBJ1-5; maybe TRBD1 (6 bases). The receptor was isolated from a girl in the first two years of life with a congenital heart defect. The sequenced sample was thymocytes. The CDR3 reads CASSHPGGRSGGNSNQPQHF. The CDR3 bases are TGTGCCAGCAGCCACCCGGGTGGGAGGAGCGGGGGCAATAGCAATCAGCCCCAGCATTTT.